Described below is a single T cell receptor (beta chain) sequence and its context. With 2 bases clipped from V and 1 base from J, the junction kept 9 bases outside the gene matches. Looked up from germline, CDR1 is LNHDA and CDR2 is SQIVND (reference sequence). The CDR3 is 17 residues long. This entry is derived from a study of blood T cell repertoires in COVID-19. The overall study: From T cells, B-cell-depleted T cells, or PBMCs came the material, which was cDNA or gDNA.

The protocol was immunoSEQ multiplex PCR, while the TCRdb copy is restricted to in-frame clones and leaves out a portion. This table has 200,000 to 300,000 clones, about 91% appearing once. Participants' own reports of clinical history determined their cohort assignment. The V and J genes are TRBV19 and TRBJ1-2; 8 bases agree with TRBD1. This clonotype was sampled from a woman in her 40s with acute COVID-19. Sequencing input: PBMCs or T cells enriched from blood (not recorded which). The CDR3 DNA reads TGTGCCAGTAGTATAAGGGCAGGGGGCTCGTATAACTATGGCTACACCTTC. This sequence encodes CASSIRAGGSYNYGYTF.